The 6 T cell receptor beta chains given below trace back to one sample, sequenced in a study of shared clonotypes between healthy human individuals (dated by TCRdb to 2018 to 2020). Libraries were made using the immunoSEQ multiplex PCR assay. This immuneACCESS table, as held by TCRdb, lists in-frame sequences with V and J called but not all clones. Of the missing ones, under half trace to an unresolved V gene in checked studies; the others have no known cause. This sample holds roughly 500,000 clones; around 79% were observed only once. The ten largest clones capture approximately 13% of the sample. Sequenced: PBMCs. These receptors all come from a woman aged 40-49 years in good health. Some clones in this sample may be carry-over from other donors' samples.

This clone was observed at least ten times. V gene TRBV25-1 combines with J gene TRBJ2-7, with D possibly being TRBD1 or TRBD2 (5 bases each). Trimming left V 6 bases short and J 5 bases short, with 11 bases between. The CDR3 covers 12 residues. Germline V gene lookup returns CDR1 MGHDK and CDR2 SYGVNS. CDR3 in DNA: TGTGCCAGCAGCAGGGAGTCGGACGAGCAGTACTTC. Translated, it gives CASSRESDEQYF.

The rearrangement joins TRBV5-1 to TRBJ2-7, with D perhaps TRBD1 or TRBD2 (6 bases each). Deletions cut 4 bases from V and 2 bases from J, with 16 bases between. The CDR3 covers 15 residues. CDR1 is SGHRS and CDR2 is YFSETQ in the germline V gene. The CDR3 nucleotides read TGCGCCAGCAGCCCGGGGGCGGGATCCACCTACGAGCAGTACTTC. The encoded protein is CASSPGAGSTYEQYF.

This chain connects TRBV6-4 to TRBJ1-2, with 10 bases fitting TRBD1. The length of the CDR3 is 18 residues. Germline V gives CDR1 MRHNA, CDR2 SNTAGT. J was trimmed by 4 bases and V by 8 bases; bases with no gene match: 19. The CDR3: CASERLDEGDRGGYGYTF. The CDR3, as DNA: TGTGCCAGCGAAAGGTTGGACGAGGGGGACAGGGGAGGCTATGGCTACACCTTC.

This clone was counted a few times. The rearrangement uses TRBV7-9 and TRBJ1-4; no reliable D call. Germline assignment: CDR1 SEHNR and CDR2 FQNEAQ (reference sequence). CDR3 size: 12 residues. V lost 2 bases to trimming and J lost 8 bases, with 6 bases between them. The CDR3 sequence: CASSLWREKLFF. CDR3 DNA: TGTGCCAGCAGCTTATGGAGGGAAAAACTGTTTTTT.

The rearrangement links TRBV28 to TRBJ2-5; perhaps TRBD2 as D (5 bases). CDR1 and CDR2 from the germline V gene are MDHEN and SYDVKM. The germline V and J ends were trimmed by 7 bases and 5 bases, with 17 bases remaining between them. The CDR3 runs to 14 residues. The CDR3 nucleotides are TGTGCCAGCACCCCTCGGTGGCCGGGGGAGACCCAGTACTTC. It encodes CASTPRWPGETQYF.

This chain links TRBV27 with TRBJ1-2; 8 nucleotides align to TRBD1. The CDR3 extends over 14 amino acids. V lost 2 bases, J lost 2 bases, and 1 base stayed unmatched. CDR1 is MNHEY and CDR2 is SMNVEV in the germline V gene (reference sequence). The CDR3 sequence is CASSLGQGNYGYTF. The CDR3, as DNA: TGTGCCAGCAGTTTAGGACAGGGAAACTATGGCTACACCTTC.